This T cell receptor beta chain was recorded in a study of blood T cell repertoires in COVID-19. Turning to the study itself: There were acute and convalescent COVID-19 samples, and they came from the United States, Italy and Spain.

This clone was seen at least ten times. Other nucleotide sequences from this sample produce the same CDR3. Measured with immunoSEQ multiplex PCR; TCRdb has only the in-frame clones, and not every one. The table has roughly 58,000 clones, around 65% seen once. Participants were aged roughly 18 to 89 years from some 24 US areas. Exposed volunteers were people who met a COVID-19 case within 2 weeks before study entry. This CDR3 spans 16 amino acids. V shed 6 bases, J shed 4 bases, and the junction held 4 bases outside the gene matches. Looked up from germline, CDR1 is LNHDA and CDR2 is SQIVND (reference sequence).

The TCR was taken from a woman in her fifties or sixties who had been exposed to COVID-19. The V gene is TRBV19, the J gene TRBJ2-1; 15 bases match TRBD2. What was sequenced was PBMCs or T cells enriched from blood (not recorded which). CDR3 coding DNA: TGTGCCAGTAGAGCGGGACTAGCGGGAGGTTACAATGAGCAGTTCTTC. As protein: CASRAGLAGGYNEQFF.